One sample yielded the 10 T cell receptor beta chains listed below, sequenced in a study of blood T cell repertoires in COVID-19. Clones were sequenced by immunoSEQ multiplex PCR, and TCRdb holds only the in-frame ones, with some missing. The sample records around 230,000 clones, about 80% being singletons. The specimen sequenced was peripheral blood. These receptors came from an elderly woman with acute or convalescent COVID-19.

CDR3 coding DNA: TGTGCCAGCAGCCCCGGATCCAGGGAGCAGTACTTC. The encoded protein is CASSPGSREQYF. The chain joins TRBV3-1 (or the pseudogene TRBV3-2) to TRBJ2-7; D not certain. The V end was cut by 4 bases, the J end by 7 bases, with 11 bases between. CDR3 length: 12 residues. Germline V gene sequence: CDR1 LGHDT, CDR2 YNNKEL (reference sequence).

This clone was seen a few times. CDR3 amino acids: CASSEGQTNTGELFF. CDR3 nucleotides: TGTGCCAGCAGCGAGGGACAGACGAACACCGGGGAGCTGTTTTTT. The chain carries TRBV21-1 and TRBJ2-2; the D call of TRBD1 is as the table states it, not checked on the DNA. TRBV21-1 is a pseudogene locus. The CDR3 totals 15 residues.

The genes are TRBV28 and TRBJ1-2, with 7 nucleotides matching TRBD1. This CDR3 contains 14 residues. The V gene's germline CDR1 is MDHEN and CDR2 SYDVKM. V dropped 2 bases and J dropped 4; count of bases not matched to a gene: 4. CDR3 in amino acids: CASSLQTGSYGYTF. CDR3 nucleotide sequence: TGTGCCAGCAGTTTACAGACAGGGAGCTATGGCTACACCTTC.

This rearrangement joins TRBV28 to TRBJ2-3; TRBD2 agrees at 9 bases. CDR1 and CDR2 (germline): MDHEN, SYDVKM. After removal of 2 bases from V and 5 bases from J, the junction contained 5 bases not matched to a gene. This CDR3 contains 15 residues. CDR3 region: CASSLTRGGGDTQYF. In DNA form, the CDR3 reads TGTGCCAGCAGTTTAACGCGGGGGGGCGGAGATACGCAGTATTTT.

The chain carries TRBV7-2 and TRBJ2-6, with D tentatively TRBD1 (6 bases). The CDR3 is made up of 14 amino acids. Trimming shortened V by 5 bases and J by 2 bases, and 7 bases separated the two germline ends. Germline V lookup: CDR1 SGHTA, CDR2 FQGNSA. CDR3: CASSEGAGANVLTF. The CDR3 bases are TGTGCCAGCAGCGAGGGGGCTGGGGCCAACGTCCTGACTTTC. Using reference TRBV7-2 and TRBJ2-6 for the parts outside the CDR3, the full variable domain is GAGVSQSPSNKVTEKGKDVELRCDPISGHTALYWYRQSLGQGLEFLIYFQGNSAPDKSGLPSDRFSAERTGGSVSTLTIQRTQQEDSAVYLCASSEGAGANVLTFGAGSRLTVL.

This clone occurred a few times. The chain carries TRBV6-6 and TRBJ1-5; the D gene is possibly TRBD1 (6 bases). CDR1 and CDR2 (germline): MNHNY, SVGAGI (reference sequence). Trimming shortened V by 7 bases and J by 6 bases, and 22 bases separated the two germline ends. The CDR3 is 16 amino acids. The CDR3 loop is CASISGGAQGSQPQHF. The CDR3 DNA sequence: TGTGCCAGCATCTCCGGGGGGGCACAGGGATCTCAGCCCCAGCATTTT.

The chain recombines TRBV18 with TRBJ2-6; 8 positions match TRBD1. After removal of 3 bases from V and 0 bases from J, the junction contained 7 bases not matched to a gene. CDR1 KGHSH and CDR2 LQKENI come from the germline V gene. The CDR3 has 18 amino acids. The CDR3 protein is CASSPVGQGGSGANVLTF. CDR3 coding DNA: TGTGCCAGCTCACCGGTTGGACAGGGTGGCTCTGGGGCCAACGTCCTGACTTTC.

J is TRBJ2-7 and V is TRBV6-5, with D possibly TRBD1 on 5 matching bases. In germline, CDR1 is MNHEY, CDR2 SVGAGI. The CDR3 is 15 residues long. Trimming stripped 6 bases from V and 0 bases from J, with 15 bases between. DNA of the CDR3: TGTGCCAGCAGACAGGTTCAGGGTAGCTCCTACGAGCAGTACTTC. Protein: CASRQVQGSSYEQYF.

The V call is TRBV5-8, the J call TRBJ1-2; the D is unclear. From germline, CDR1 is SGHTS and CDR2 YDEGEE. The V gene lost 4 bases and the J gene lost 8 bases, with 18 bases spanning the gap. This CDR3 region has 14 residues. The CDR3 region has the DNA TGTGCCAGCAGCCTATCCGGGTCCTGGAGGGGCTACACCTTC. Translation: CASSLSGSWRGYTF.

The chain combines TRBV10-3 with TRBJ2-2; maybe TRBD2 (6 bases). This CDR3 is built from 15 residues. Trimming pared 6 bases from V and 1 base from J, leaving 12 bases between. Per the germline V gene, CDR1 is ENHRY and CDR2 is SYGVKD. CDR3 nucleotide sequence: TGTGCCATCAGCTATAGCGGCTTGAACACCGGGGAGCTGTTTTTT. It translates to CAISYSGLNTGELFF.